The rows below give T cell receptor beta chains drawn from one sample of a study of blood T cell repertoires in COVID-19. This table comes from immunoSEQ multiplex PCR, and its TCRdb copy is limited to in-frame clones, with some not included. Counted here are roughly 150,000 clones, roughly 84% occurring once; the ten biggest clones make up approximately 8.4%. Sequencing was done on a sample of PBMCs or T cells enriched from blood (not recorded which). These receptors all stem from a woman aged 50 to 60 who had recovered from COVID-19. The CDR3 runs from the conserved cysteine through the conserved F or W. A D gene is named only where the DNA matches it firmly. Rows may omit the clone size; those that give it use once, few, many or a size class.

d_call,j_call,cdr3_length,v_call,clone_size,cdr3_aa,cdr3_nt
TRBD2,TRBJ2-2,15,TRBV6-5,.,CASSSGSNIPGELFF,TGTGCCAGCAGTAGCGGGAGTAATATCCCCGGGGAGCTGTTTTTT
TRBD1,TRBJ1-5,13,TRBV29-1,.,CSVGDSINQPQHF,TGCAGCGTTGGGGACAGTATAAATCAGCCCCAGCATTTT
TRBD2,TRBJ2-3,16,TRBV5-1,.,CASSLASGGATDTQYF,TGCGCCAGCAGCTTGGCTAGCGGGGGGGCCACAGATACGCAGTATTTT
.,TRBJ1-4,16,TRBV28,.,CASSGGVFATNEKLFF,TGTGCCAGCAGCGGCGGGGTCTTCGCAACTAATGAAAAACTGTTTTTT
.,TRBJ1-2,12,TRBV7-8,.,CASSPRSYGYTF,TGTGCCAGCAGCCCGCGGAGTTATGGCTACACCTTC
TRBD2,TRBJ2-3,16,TRBV6-5,.,CASSYRAGGPGDTQYF,TGTGCCAGCAGTTACCGTGCGGGGGGGCCCGGAGATACGCAGTATTTT
TRBD1,TRBJ1-4,14,TRBV5-8,once,CASSRDSYNEKLFF,TGTGCCAGCAGCCGGGACAGCTATAATGAAAAACTGTTTTTT
TRBD2,TRBJ2-7,13,TRBV5-1,.,CARPGLALVEQYF,TGCGCCAGACCGGGACTAGCGTTAGTCGAGCAGTACTTC
TRBD2,TRBJ2-2,18,TRBV29-1,.,CSVLKWTSGRTGTGELFF,TGCAGCGTGCTCAAATGGACTAGCGGGAGGACGGGCACCGGGGAGCTGTTTTTT
.,TRBJ2-1,12,TRBV5-1,.,CASSFIGTGWFF,TGCGCCAGCAGCTTTATTGGAACAGGGTGGTTCTTC
.,TRBJ2-3,16,TRBV9,.,CASSVRLTTSTDTQYF,TGTGCCAGCAGCGTCAGACTTACAACTAGCACAGATACGCAGTATTTT
.,TRBJ1-3,13,TRBV7-9,once,CASSLQGGNTIYF,TGTGCCAGCAGCTTACAGGGTGGAAACACCATATATTTT
TRBD1,TRBJ2-6,18,TRBV9,.,CASSQTTGGLFGANVLTF,TGTGCCAGCAGCCAGACGACAGGGGGACTATTTGGGGCCAACGTCCTGACTTTC
.,TRBJ1-5,15,TRBV2,.,CASRATDYSNQPQHF,TGTGCCAGCAGAGCGACGGATTATAGCAATCAGCCCCAGCATTTT
.,TRBJ1-1,15,TRBV19,.,CASSIPGGGKTEAFF,TGTGCCAGTAGTATCCCCGGGGGGGGCAAGACTGAAGCTTTCTTT
.,TRBJ2-3,15,TRBV5-1,.,CASSLAFSSTDTQYF,TGCGCCAGCAGCTTGGCGTTCAGTTCGACAGATACGCAGTATTTT
.,TRBJ2-3,14,TRBV24-1,.,CATSGGGGADTQYF,TGTGCCACCAGTGGCGGGGGCGGCGCGGATACGCAGTATTTT
.,TRBJ2-7,13,TRBV4-2,.,CASSQGVVYEQYF,TGTGCCAGCAGCCAAGGAGTTGTCTACGAGCAGTACTTC
TRBD2,TRBJ2-3,15,TRBV6-1,.,CASSELGLEADTQYF,TGTGCCAGCAGTGAATTGGGACTAGAAGCAGATACGCAGTATTTT
.,TRBJ1-6,16,TRBV13,few,CASRRGANSDNSPLHF,TGTGCCAGCAGACGCGGGGCGAACTCGGATAATTCACCCCTCCACTTT
TRBD1,TRBJ2-1,15,TRBV5-1,.,CASGNVGQGNNEQFF,TGCGCCAGCGGAAACGTGGGACAGGGTAACAATGAGCAGTTCTTC
.,TRBJ2-2,14,TRBV5-1,.,CASSLGGATGELFF,TGCGCCAGCAGCTTGGGTGGGGCCACCGGGGAGCTGTTTTTT
.,TRBJ2-3,15,TRBV13,.,CASSPRRGPQDTQYF,TGTGCCAGCAGTCCCCGGAGGGGGCCTCAGGATACGCAGTATTTT
TRBD1,TRBJ1-1,13,TRBV7-3,.,CASRRQGGSEAFF,TGTGCCAGCAGGCGACAGGGCGGATCTGAAGCTTTCTTT
.,TRBJ1-2,14,TRBV15,.,CATSRDPKTYGYTF,TGTGCCACCAGCAGAGATCCTAAAACCTATGGCTACACCTTC
.,TRBJ1-6,12,TRBV6-5,once,CASRSGNSPLHF,TGTGCCAGCCGGTCGGGTAATTCACCCCTCCACTTT
TRBD1,TRBJ2-7,15,TRBV3-1/TRBV3-2,.,CASSPGTVVGVEQYF,TGTGCCAGCAGCCCCGGGACAGTCGTGGGGGTCGAGCAGTACTTC
TRBD1,TRBJ1-6,15,TRBV7-2,.,CASSLVGDSVSPLHF,TGTGCCAGCAGCTTAGTTGGGGACAGTGTCTCACCCCTCCACTTT
TRBD1,TRBJ2-1,14,TRBV6-5,.,CATTPDRAYNEQFF,TGTGCCACTACCCCCGACAGGGCCTACAATGAGCAGTTCTTC
TRBD1,TRBJ1-5,16,TRBV3-1/TRBV3-2,.,CASSQHAGGPYQPQHF,TGTGCCAGCAGCCAACACGCAGGGGGCCCTTACCAGCCCCAGCATTTT
.,TRBJ2-7,13,TRBV28,.,CASGQINSYEQYF,TGTGCCAGCGGACAGATCAACTCCTACGAGCAGTACTTC
TRBD1,TRBJ2-2,15,TRBV7-9,.,CASSLTRQGSGELFF,TGTGCCAGCAGCCTCACCCGACAGGGTTCCGGGGAGCTGTTTTTT
TRBD1,TRBJ2-7,13,TRBV4-3,.,CASSRGQGGEQYF,TGCGCCAGCAGCCGCGGACAGGGCGGCGAGCAGTACTTC
.,TRBJ2-7,13,TRBV12-3/TRBV12-4,.,CASSLGASYEQYF,TGTGCCAGCAGTTTAGGGGCGAGCTACGAGCAGTACTTC
TRBD2,TRBJ2-7,16,TRBV19,few,CASSTRQLGSGYEQYF,TGTGCCAGTAGTACCCGGCAATTAGGTAGCGGGTACGAGCAGTACTTC
.,TRBJ2-5,17,TRBV19,.,CASSIGWVADAQETQYF,TGTGCCAGTAGTATCGGTTGGGTAGCGGACGCGCAAGAGACCCAGTACTTC
TRBD1,TRBJ1-2,14,TRBV9,.,CASSDFRGRDGYTF,TGTGCCAGCAGCGACTTCAGGGGGCGAGATGGCTACACCTTC
.,TRBJ2-7,15,TRBV27,.,CASSLGGRGGKEQYF,TGTGCCAGCAGCCTAGGGGGGAGGGGAGGTAAGGAGCAGTACTTC
.,TRBJ2-7,15,TRBV7-2,.,CASSLNLRGTYEQYF,TGTGCCAGCAGCTTAAACCTCCGGGGAACCTACGAGCAGTACTTC
.,TRBJ1-2,15,TRBV5-1,.,CASSLAPTGNYGYTF,TGCGCCAGCAGCCTTGCGCCTACAGGGAACTATGGCTACACCTTC
.,TRBJ1-1,12,TRBV5-4,.,CASSLWGGAAFF,TGTGCCAGCAGCTTGTGGGGTGGGGCTGCTTTCTTT
.,TRBJ2-7,14,TRBV5-6,.,CASSLEGHTYEQYF,TGTGCCAGCAGCTTGGAGGGACACACCTACGAGCAGTACTTC
.,TRBJ1-2,14,TRBV6-2/TRBV6-3,.,CASSPELYNYGYTF,TGTGCCAGCAGTCCGGAGCTCTATAACTATGGCTACACCTTC
TRBD1,TRBJ1-1,14,TRBV18,.,CASSPGTANTEAFF,TGTGCCAGCTCACCAGGGACAGCAAACACTGAAGCTTTCTTT
.,TRBJ2-1,12,TRBV23-1,.,CASSQRGNEQFF,TGCGCCAGCAGTCAAAGGGGGAATGAGCAGTTCTTC
.,TRBJ1-3,13,TRBV19,.,CATSVVSGNTIYF,TGTGCCACTTCAGTGGTCTCTGGAAACACCATATATTTT
.,TRBJ2-3,17,TRBV9,few,CASSVGMWEGGTDTQYF,TGTGCCAGCAGCGTAGGCATGTGGGAGGGGGGCACAGATACGCAGTATTTT
.,TRBJ2-1,16,TRBV7-3,.,CASSITGTSVEMEQFF,TGTGCCAGCAGCATCACCGGGACTTCGGTCGAAATGGAGCAGTTCTTC